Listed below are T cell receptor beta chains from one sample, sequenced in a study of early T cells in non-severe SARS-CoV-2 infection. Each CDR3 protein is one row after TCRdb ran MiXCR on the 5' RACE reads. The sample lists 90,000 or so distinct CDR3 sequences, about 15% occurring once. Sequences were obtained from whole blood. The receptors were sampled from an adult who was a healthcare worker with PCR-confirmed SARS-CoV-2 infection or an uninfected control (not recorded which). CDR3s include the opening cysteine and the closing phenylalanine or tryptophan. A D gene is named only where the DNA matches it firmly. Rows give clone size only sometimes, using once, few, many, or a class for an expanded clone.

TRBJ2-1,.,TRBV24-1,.,TGTGCCACCAGTGATAAAGCAGTACCCTACAATGAGCAGTTCTTC,CATSDKAVPYNEQFF
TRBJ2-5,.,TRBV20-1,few,TGCAGTGCTAGAGCTCCTAGCTCTGAGGAGACCCAGTACTTC,CSARAPSSEETQYF
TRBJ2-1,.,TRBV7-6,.,TGTGCCAGCAGTCGCGGGGGCGATGAGCAGTTCTTC,CASSRGGDEQFF
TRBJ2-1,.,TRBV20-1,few,TGCAGTGCTAGAAGGGTTGCAGGGAACGGTGAGCAGTTCTTC,CSARRVAGNGEQFF
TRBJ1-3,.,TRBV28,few,TGTGCCAGCAGTTTAAGTTTGGGTTTGACTGGAAACACCATATATTTT,CASSLSLGLTGNTIYF
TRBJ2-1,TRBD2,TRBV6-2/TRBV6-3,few,TGTGCCAGCAGCAGGCCGGGACTAGCGGGAGGGAAGCCAAGCGAGCAGTTCTTC,CASSRPGLAGGKPSEQFF
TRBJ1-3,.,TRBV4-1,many,TGCGCCAGCAGCACGTTATCTGGAAACACCATATATTTT,CASSTLSGNTIYF
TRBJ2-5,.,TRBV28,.,TGTGCCAGCAGTCCACTGGAGCAAGAGACCCAGTACTTC,CASSPLEQETQYF
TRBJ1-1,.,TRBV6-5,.,TGTGCCAGCAGTCACGGGGGGGTAGCAAACACTGAAGCTTTCTTT,CASSHGGVANTEAFF
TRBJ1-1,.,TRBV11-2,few,TGTGCCAGCAGCTTAGTAAGGACTGAAGCTTTCTTT,CASSLVRTEAFF
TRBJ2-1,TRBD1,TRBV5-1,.,TGCGCCAGCAGCACGGACCCCCAGGGGGCGCCTGAGCAGTTCTTC,CASSTDPQGAPEQFF
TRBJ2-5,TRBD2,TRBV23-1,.,TGCGCCAGCAGCTTGGGACTAGCGGGAGCCGCCCAAGAGACCCAGTACTTC,CASSLGLAGAAQETQYF
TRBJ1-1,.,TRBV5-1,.,TGTGCCAGCAGCTTGGCAGGGATGAACACTGAAGCTTTCTTT,CASSLAGMNTEAFF
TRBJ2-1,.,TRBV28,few,TGTGCCAGCAGTAGAGGTGACAAACAGTTCTTC,CASSRGDKQFF
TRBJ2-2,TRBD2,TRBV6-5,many,TGTGCCAGCAGTCTCCTGACTAGCCGTACCGGGGAGCTGTTTTTT,CASSLLTSRTGELFF
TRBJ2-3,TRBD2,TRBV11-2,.,TGTGCCACAACTCTAGCGGGGACCCGCACAGATACGCAGTATTTT,CATTLAGTRTDTQYF
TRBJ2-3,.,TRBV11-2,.,TGTGCCAGCAGCCGCCGTTGGGAACCAGATACGCAGTATTTT,CASSRRWEPDTQYF
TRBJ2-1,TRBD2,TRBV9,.,TGTGCCAGCAGCGGGACTAGCGGGATGGTAACCTACAATGAGCAGTTCTTC,CASSGTSGMVTYNEQFF
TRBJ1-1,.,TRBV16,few,TGTGCCAGCAGGCCGACCGTTAACAGTGCGGCGGCTTTCTTT,CASRPTVNSAAAFF
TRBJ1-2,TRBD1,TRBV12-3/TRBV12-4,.,TGTGCCAGCAGGAACAGGGGTGGGAACTATGGCTACACCTTC,CASRNRGGNYGYTF
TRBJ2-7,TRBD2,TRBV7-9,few,TGTGCCAGCAGCTCCTCACCCGGGACTAGCGGGACGTACGAGCAGTACTTC,CASSSSPGTSGTYEQYF
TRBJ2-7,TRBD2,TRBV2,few,TGTGCCAGCAGTGATAGCGGGGGCCCCGAGCAGTACTTC,CASSDSGGPEQYF
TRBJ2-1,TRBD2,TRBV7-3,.,TGTGCCAGCAGCTTATCTCCTGTTTCGGGGCTAGCGGGACACGGTGAGCAGTTCTTC,CASSLSPVSGLAGHGEQFF
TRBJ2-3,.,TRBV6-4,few,TGTGCCAGCAGTGAGACAGCGGAGCGAGATACGCAGTATTTT,CASSETAERDTQYF
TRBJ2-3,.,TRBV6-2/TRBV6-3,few,TGTGCCAGCAGTCTCACTTGGGATACGCAGTATTTT,CASSLTWDTQYF
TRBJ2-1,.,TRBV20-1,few,TGCAGTGCCCGCCTGCGGCCCTTCGGCAATGAGCAGTTCTTC,CSARLRPFGNEQFF
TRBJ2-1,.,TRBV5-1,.,TGCGCCAGCAGCCCTCCCAAGGACGGCGACAATGAGCAGTTCTTC,CASSPPKDGDNEQFF
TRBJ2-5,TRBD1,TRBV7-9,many,TGTGCCAGCAGCCCTCCCGGGACAGGGGAGGAGACCCAGTACTTC,CASSPPGTGEETQYF
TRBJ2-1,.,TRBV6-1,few,TGTGCCAGCAGTGAAGCGCGGGATGAGCAGTTCTTC,CASSEARDEQFF
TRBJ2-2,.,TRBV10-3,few,TGTGCCACTTCCGGGACTGCCAATACCGGGGAGCTGTTTTTT,CATSGTANTGELFF
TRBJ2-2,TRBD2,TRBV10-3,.,TGTGCCATCAGTGAGTCGGCGCTAGCGGTAACCGGGGAGCTGTTTTTT,CAISESALAVTGELFF
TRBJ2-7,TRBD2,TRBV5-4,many,TGTGCCAGCAGCGATCAACATGGACTAGCGGGAAACGAGCAGTACTTC,CASSDQHGLAGNEQYF
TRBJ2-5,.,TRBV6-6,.,TGTGCCAGCAGTTACCTCAACAGGGCAACTCAAGAGACCCAGTACTTC,CASSYLNRATQETQYF
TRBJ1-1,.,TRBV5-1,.,TGCGCCAGCAGCTTGGCGGGTGGCGCAGGCCACATGAACACTGAAGCTTTCTTT,CASSLAGGAGHMNTEAFF
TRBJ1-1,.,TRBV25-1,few,TGTGCCAGCAGTGAATTCTCCAGGGAGGGCACTGAAGCTTTCTTT,CASSEFSREGTEAFF
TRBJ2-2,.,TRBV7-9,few,TGTGCCAGCAGCTTGTATTATGGCGGAGCCGGGGAGCTGTTTTTT,CASSLYYGGAGELFF
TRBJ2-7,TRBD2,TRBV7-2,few,TGTGCCAGCAGCCCCGGGGGTAGCGGGAGTTACGAGCAGTACTTC,CASSPGGSGSYEQYF
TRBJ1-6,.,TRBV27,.,TGTGCCAGCAGTTTACGTGGGACTAATTCACCCCTCCACTTT,CASSLRGTNSPLHF
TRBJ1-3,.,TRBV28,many,TGTGCCAGCAGGACCCTGTGGGGAAACACCATATATTTT,CASRTLWGNTIYF
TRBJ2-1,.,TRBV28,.,TGTGCCAGCAGTGACCCGACTACCTACAATGAGCAGTTCTTC,CASSDPTTYNEQFF
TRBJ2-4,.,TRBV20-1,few,TGCAGTGCGGCAAGACAACTAACGTACTTC,CSAARQLTYF
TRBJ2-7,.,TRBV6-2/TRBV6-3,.,TGTGCCAGCAGCCAAAAGCGGATGAGCTCCTACGAGCAGTACTTC,CASSQKRMSSYEQYF
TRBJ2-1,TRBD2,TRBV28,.,TGTGCCAGCACTAGCGGGACCAACAATGAGCAGTTCTTC,CASTSGTNNEQFF
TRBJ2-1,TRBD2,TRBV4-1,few,TGCGCCAGCAGCCAAGAATACCTAGCGGGGGCCAATGAGCAGTTCTTC,CASSQEYLAGANEQFF
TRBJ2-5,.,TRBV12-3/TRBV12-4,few,TGTGCCAGCAGTTTACTAGCGCAAGAGACCCAGTACTTC,CASSLLAQETQYF
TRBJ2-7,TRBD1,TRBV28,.,TGTGCCAGCAGCCCAGGTGGTGCGGGACAGGGCTACGAGCAGTACTTC,CASSPGGAGQGYEQYF
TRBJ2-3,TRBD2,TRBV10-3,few,TGTGCCATCTCTGGGAGGGAGGCTCCAGATACGCAGTATTTT,CAISGREAPDTQYF
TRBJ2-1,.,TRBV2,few,TGTGCCAGCAGTGTGACGAGTAACGAGCAGTTCTTC,CASSVTSNEQFF